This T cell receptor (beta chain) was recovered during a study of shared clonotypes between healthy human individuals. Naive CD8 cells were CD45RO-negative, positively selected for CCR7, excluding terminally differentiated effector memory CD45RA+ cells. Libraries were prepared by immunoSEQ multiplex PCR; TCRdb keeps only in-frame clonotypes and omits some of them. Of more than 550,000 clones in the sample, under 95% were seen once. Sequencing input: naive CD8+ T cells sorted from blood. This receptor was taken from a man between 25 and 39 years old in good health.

As DNA, the CDR3 is TGTGCCAGCAGTTTGGGATTAGGAACTGAAGCTTTCTTT. Translated: CASSLGLGTEAFF. This chain connects TRBV27 to TRBJ1-1; D is undetermined. Germline assignment: CDR1 MNHEY and CDR2 SMNVEV (reference sequence). Trimming took 3 bases from V and 5 from J, leaving 10 bases between them. This CDR3 is built from 13 residues.